This T cell receptor beta chain was captured in a study of PD-L1 blockade in urothelial cancer (TCRdb year 2017). Describing the broader study: Therapy was started at some point between 2013 and 2015 for all patients, and atezolizumab 1,200 mg was administered intravenously every 3 weeks. About 85% of the roughly 30 patients were males with bladder-origin urothelial cancer, and 18 of 29 reported a prior smoking history. An ECOG performance status of 0 or 1 was recorded for the patients, and 0 to 3 prior chemotherapy regimens had been received by the patients. Blood samples were analyzed at 3 weeks after treatment start (second dose) and at 6 weeks after treatment start. A median of around 150,000 T cells and approximately 83,000 unique TCRs was obtained from blood samples, and a median clonality of approximately 0.08 was observed. The study, an exploratory multi-omic analysis, examined somatic, immune and clinical correlates of response to PD-L1 blockade with atezolizumab in urothelial cancer. Pretreatment tumor samples and matched peripheral blood, collected serially before and after atezolizumab treatment, underwent TCR sequencing. Durable clinical benefit meant progression-free survival longer than 6 months, and TCR features were also tested against progression-free and overall survival. Whole exome sequencing and RNA sequencing of pretreatment tumors were performed alongside TCR sequencing in the same patients. Durable clinical benefit was achieved by nine patients and was not achieved by 20 patients. Pretreatment blood TCR-seq was available for around 29 patients, at least one posttreatment blood collection was obtained for 25 or so patients, and tumor TCR-seq was available for 25 or so patients. Broader findings and caveats from the paper: Improved progression-free and overall survival was associated with having pretreatment peripheral blood TCR clonality below the median. Among patients with durable benefit, tumor-associated TCR clones showed greater expansion in peripheral blood 3 weeks after treatment started (n ≈ 21, p = 0.022). Because the sample size was small (n of about 27) and many of the analyses were exploratory, the results are meant to be hypothesis-generating.

To estimate absolute template abundance from read counts, synthetic TCR analog templates were spiked into each PCR. The immunoSEQ assay was used to amplify TCRbeta CDR3 regions from genomic DNA with bias-controlled V and J gene primers. Rearranged TCRbeta segments were sequenced at approximately 20X coverage. The authors' analysis ran thus. Clustering was used to correct sequencing errors, and CDR3s were annotated against IMGT so that V, D and J genes could be assigned. Downstream analyses used only productive TCRbeta rearrangements and left out out-of-frame or stop-codon sequences. Clonality was calculated as one minus the Shannon entropy normalized by the log of the number of unique productive sequences. Fisher's exact test with Benjamini-Hochberg correction, at a threshold of adjusted p below 0.01, was used to find clones that differed between time points or between blood and tumor. TCRdb re-hosts the immuneACCESS table, in-frame sequences only. Its copies lack some clones; in the studies checked, an unresolved V gene accounts for under half of them, and the cause for the rest is not known. V and J calls and clone size follow that table, whereas D and trimming were derived from the DNA. The sample profile shows about 81,000 clones; around 89% of them were found once. Clones ranked in the top ten supply 0.97% of the sample.

As concerns this clone: It has no known antigen specificity. There are no base qualities to consult, and no much larger clone falls within one base.

Based on the germline V gene, the CDR1 and CDR2 sequences are SNHLY and FYNNEI. The CDR3 sequence holds 16 residues, the cysteine and phenylalanine included. Of the read, only the CDR3 DNA is kept; its 48 bases are in frame from base 1. V loses 5 bases of germline sequence and J loses 7 bases, and the interval between the two ends is 20 bases. The sample's time point label, in plain terms: pretreatment peripheral blood. A total of 25 to 35 patients with locally advanced or metastatic urothelial carcinoma, treated at Memorial Sloan Kettering on a trial protocol, made up the cohort. Peripheral blood mononuclear cells were collected pretreatment and during treatment, with between 1 and 8 total time points obtained per patient. The Qiagen DNeasy Blood extraction kit was used to purify genomic DNA from total PBMCs and tumor samples. PBMCs were collected pretreatment and during treatment and were isolated and stored as previously described.

The sample here was PBMCs, taken around atezolizumab (anti-PD-L1) treatment. This TCR was sampled from a woman over 75 with urothelial cancer. This sequence uses TRBV2 and TRBJ2-2; 6 matching bases give a weak D call of TRBD2. The CDR3 protein sequence reads: CASSRSGREWGGELFF. The DNA reads TGTGCCAGCAGTCGTTCGGGACGGGAGTGGGGCGGGGAGCTGTTTTTT.